These T cell receptor beta chains were read from a single sample in a study of T cell responses to AZD1222 COVID-19 vaccine. Some clones are missing from TCRdb's copy, which holds only in-frame ones; the method was immunoSEQ multiplex PCR. The table shows roughly 120,000 clones, with over 75% occurring only once. The input for sequencing was peripheral blood, taken on day 0 of AZD1222 vaccination. Source of these receptors: an adult in good health. CDR3s include the opening cysteine and the closing phenylalanine or tryptophan. The order of the fields is V gene, D gene, CDR3 protein. The D gene is left open where the match is weak.

TRBV4-2 . CASSQGEQHNQPQHF
TRBV6-5 TRBD1 CASSPDPGQGYEQYF
TRBV30 TRBD1 CAWTGQGGYTF
TRBV5-4 . CASSSGAPYEQYF
TRBV12-5 . CASGLGLQANYGYTF
TRBV6-1 TRBD1 CASSVRTGLGTNYEQYF
TRBV11-2 . CASSSRWGIQETQYF
TRBV11-1 TRBD1 CASSHRGNTEAFF
TRBV15 . CATSRDRVTGNTIYF
TRBV9 . CASSYDTNTEAFF
TRBV5-1 . CASSSAGMNTEAFF
TRBV2 TRBD1 CASNLWDRGKGYTF
TRBV2 . CASSEQGSSPLHF
TRBV4-3 TRBD2 CASSQTLAGTNEQFF
TRBV5-4 . CASSHDTGYGYTF
TRBV25-1 . CASSERASDVEKLFF
TRBV10-3 . CAIRVGGSDGYTF